This T cell receptor beta chain was recorded in a study of shared clonotypes between healthy human individuals. This table comes from immunoSEQ multiplex PCR, and its TCRdb copy is limited to in-frame clones, with some not included. The sample contains about 380,000 clones, about 96% of which appear only once. Trimming took off 0 bases at V and 4 bases at J, with 6 bases between the two ends. Germline V CDR1 and CDR2: LNHDA, SQIVND (reference sequence). The CDR3 spans 13 residues. Source material: memory CD8+ T cells sorted from blood. Described subset: CD45RO+ cells pooled with CCR7-negative TemRA cells. This chain connects TRBV19 to TRBJ1-2; D is uncertain. The source of this sequence is a man aged 25-45 years in good health. DNA for the CDR3: TGTGCCAGTAGTATAGAACACAGCTATGGCTACACCTTC. Amino acids: CASSIEHSYGYTF. Variable domain in full (rest from reference TRBV19 and TRBJ1-2): DGGITQSPKYLFRKEGQNVTLSCEQNLNHDAMYWYRQDPGQGLRLIYYSQIVNDFQKGDIAEGYSVSREKKESFPLTVTSAQKNPTAFYLCASSIEHSYGYTFGSGTRLTVV.